The entry that follows covers one T cell receptor beta chain sequence. Its specificity is not known. Per the germline V gene, CDR1 is LNHDA and CDR2 is SQIVND (reference sequence). This CDR3 contains 17 residues. Trimming removed 0 bases from V and 3 bases from J; junction bases left unmatched: 5. This table comes from immunoSEQ multiplex PCR, and its TCRdb copy is limited to in-frame clones, with some not included. Altogether almost 7,000 clones are present, about 92% being singletons, with the ten largest covering less than 5%. This sample was included in a study of T cells after posttransplantation cyclophosphamide. Whole-study results and caveats: TRB clonality was highly associated with recipient CMV seropositivity and reactivation. Tissue-infiltrating T cells from skin or gut overlapped little with blood T cells. Donor-recipient repertoire similarity was low at 1-2 months, rising over year one.

A marrow graft followed busulfan-fludarabine conditioning, with cyclophosphamide on days +3 and +4. Sequencing was performed on CD8+ T cells sorted from blood, taken after allogeneic stem cell transplant with posttransplant cyclophosphamide. The rearrangement links TRBV19 to TRBJ2-2, with TRBD1 matching 9 bases. This receptor was obtained from a male patient aged 60-69 years who received an allogeneic stem cell transplant from a related donor and was CMV-positive. Among the T cells, some may be from the graft donor. The CDR3 sequence is CASSIDTGQGYTGELFF. CDR3 sequence (DNA): TGTGCCAGTAGTATAGACACGGGACAGGGTTACACCGGGGAGCTGTTTTTT.